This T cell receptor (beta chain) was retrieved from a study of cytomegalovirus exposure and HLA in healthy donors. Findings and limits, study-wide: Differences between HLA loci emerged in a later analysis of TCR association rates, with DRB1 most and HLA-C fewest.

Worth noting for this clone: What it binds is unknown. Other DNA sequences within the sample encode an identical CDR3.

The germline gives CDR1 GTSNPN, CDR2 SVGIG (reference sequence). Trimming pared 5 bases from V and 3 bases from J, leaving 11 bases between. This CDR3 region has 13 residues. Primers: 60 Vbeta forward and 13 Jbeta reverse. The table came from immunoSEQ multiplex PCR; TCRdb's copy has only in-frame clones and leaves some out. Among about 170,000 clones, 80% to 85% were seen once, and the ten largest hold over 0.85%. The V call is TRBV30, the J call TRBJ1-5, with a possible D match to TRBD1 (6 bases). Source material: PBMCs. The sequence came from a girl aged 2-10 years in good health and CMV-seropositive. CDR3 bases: TGTGCCTGGGGTACAGGGTTCAATCAGCCCCAGCATTTT. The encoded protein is CAWGTGFNQPQHF.